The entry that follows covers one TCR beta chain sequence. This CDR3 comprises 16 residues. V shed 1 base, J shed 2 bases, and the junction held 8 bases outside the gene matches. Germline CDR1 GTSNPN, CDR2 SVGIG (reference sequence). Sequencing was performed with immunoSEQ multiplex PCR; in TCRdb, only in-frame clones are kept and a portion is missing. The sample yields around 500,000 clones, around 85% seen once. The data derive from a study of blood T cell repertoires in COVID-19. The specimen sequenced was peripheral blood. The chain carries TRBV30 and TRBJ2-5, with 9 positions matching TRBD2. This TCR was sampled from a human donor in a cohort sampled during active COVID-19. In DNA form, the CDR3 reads TGTGCCTGGAGTGGCTTTAGCGGGAGCAGTCAAGAGACCCAGTACTTC. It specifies CAWSGFSGSSQETQYF.